This TCR beta chain originates from a study of cytomegalovirus exposure and HLA in healthy donors. Concerning this clone itself: Its antigen is unknown.

Findings and limits, study-wide: Presence/absence analyses assumed roughly uniform sequencing depth across donors. In a later analysis, V- and J-gene trimming of beta chains associated with a DCLRE1C missense variant, replicated independently. With high specificity and sensitivity, the classifier reportedly diagnosed cytomegalovirus status.

13 Jbeta primers and 60 Vbeta primers were used for the PCR. Repertoires were generated with immunoSEQ multiplex PCR, while TCRdb's copy carries only in-frame clones and drops some. The repertoire holds some 120,000 clones, with 75% as singletons. The clonotype originates from a woman aged 18-30 years in good health and CMV-seronegative. Sequencing used PBMCs.

The CDR3: CASSWGQGAYAFF. As DNA, the CDR3 is TGCGCCAGCAGCTGGGGACAGGGGGCATATGCTTTCTTT. The chain links TRBV5-1 to TRBJ1-1, with 12 bases that match TRBD1. This CDR3 has 13 residues. CDR1 and CDR2 (germline): SGHRS, YFSETQ. V shed 3 bases, J shed 11 bases, and the junction held 5 bases outside the gene matches.